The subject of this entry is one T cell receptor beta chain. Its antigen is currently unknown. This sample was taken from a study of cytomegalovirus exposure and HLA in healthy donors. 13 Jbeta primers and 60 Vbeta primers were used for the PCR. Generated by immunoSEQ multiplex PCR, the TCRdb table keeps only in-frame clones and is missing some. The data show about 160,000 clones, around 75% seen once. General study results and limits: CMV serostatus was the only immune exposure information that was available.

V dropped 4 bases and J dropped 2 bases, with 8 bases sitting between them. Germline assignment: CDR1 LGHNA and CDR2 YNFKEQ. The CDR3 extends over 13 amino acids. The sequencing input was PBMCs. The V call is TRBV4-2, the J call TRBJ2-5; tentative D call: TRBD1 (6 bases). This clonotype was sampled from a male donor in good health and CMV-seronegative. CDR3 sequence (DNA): TGTGCCAGCAGCCCCGGGACACAAGAGACCCAGTACTTC. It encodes CASSPGTQETQYF.